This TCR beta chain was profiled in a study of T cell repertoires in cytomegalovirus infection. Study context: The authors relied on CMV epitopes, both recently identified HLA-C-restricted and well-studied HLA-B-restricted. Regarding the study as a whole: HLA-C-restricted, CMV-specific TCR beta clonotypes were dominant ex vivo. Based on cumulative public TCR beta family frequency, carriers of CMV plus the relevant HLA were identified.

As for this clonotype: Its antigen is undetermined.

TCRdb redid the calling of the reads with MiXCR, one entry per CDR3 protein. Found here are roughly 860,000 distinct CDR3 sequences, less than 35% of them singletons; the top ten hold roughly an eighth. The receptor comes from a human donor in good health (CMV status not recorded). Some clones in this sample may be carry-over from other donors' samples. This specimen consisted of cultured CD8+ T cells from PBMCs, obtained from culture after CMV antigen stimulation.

CDR3 residues: CASSLAIPGQGSETQYF. CDR3 in DNA: TGTGCCAGCAGCTTAGCGATCCCGGGACAGGGTTCGGAGACCCAGTACTTC. The chain recombines TRBV7-6 with TRBJ2-5; 9 bases agree with TRBD1. The germline CDR1 and CDR2 sequences are SGHVS and FNYEAQ. The CDR3 is 17 amino acids. J lost 5 bases, V lost 0 bases, and 10 bases had no gene match.